Listed here are 32 T cell receptor beta chains from one sample, sequenced in a study of Graves' ophthalmopathy and Graves' hyperthyroidism. The authors amplified TCR beta CDR3 regions from RNA transcripts. HTBI-primed first-round RT-PCR preceded second-round multiplex PCR. MiXCR, run by TCRdb on the multiplex PCR reads, gives a single entry per CDR3 protein. The repertoire consists of 600,000 to 700,000 distinct CDR3 sequences, with roughly 41% occurring once and the leading ten covering around 3.3%. Sequencing used peripheral blood. Receptors originate from an adult man with Graves' ophthalmopathy.

The chain employs TRBV12-5 and TRBJ2-5; D is possibly TRBD2 (5 bases). Trimming cost V 2 bases and J 1 base, with 17 bases left between them. This CDR3 comprises 17 residues. Germline lookup yields CDR1 LGHNT and CDR2 FRNRAP. CDR3 residues: CASGLYSGVQPQETQYF. Written as DNA, the CDR3 is TGTGCTAGTGGTTTGTATTCCGGGGTTCAGCCCCAAGAGACCCAGTACTTC.

This clonotype was observed once. The chain recombines TRBV19 with TRBJ1-5; perhaps TRBD1 as D (5 bases). There are 18 residues in the CDR3. The germline gives CDR1 LNHDA, CDR2 SQIVND (reference sequence). Trimming removed 6 bases at V and 7 bases at J, with 28 bases between. The CDR3 spells CASRGVGGPGHRAQPQHF. The CDR3 coding sequence is TGTGCCAGTAGAGGGGTTGGCGGGCCGGGGCATCGTGCCCAGCCCCAGCATTTT. The whole variable domain, filled in from reference TRBV19 and TRBJ1-5, reads DGGITQSPKYLFRKEGQNVTLSCEQNLNHDAMYWYRQDPGQGLRLIYYSQIVNDFQKGDIAEGYSVSREKKESFPLTVTSAQKNPTAFYLCASRGVGGPGHRAQPQHFGDGTRLSIL.

This clonotype was seen ten or more times. The chain carries TRBV6-5 and TRBJ1-1; weak D call: TRBD1 (6 bases). The CDR3 is made up of 13 amino acids. The V and J ends lost 7 bases and 4 bases respectively, with 13 bases between them. Germline-derived CDR1 and CDR2 are MNHEY and SVGAGI. CDR3 nucleotides: TGTGCCAGCACCGGACAGCGGGGCACTGAAGCTTTCTTT. Its translation is CASTGQRGTEAFF.

This clonotype was observed at least ten times. The chain uses TRBV7-9 and TRBJ2-5, with 7 bases that match TRBD1. The CDR3 runs to 13 residues. V shed 6 bases, J shed 5 bases, and the junction held 6 bases outside the gene matches. CDR1 and CDR2 from the germline V gene are SEHNR and FQNEAQ (reference sequence). As DNA, the CDR3 is TGTGCCAGCAGACACAGGGGCGAGGAGACCCAGTACTTC. Its protein is CASRHRGEETQYF.

This clonotype was detected many times. The rearrangement joins TRBV7-2 to TRBJ2-5; D is perhaps TRBD1 or TRBD2 (6 bases each). The CDR3 is 15 residues long. Between the trimmed V and J ends, which lost 5 bases and 2 bases, there was a span of 15 bases. CDR1 is SGHTA and CDR2 is FQGNSA in the germline V gene. The CDR3 bases are TGTGCCAGCAGCCCCGGGGGCCTAGGGCAAGAGACCCAGTACTTC. The encoded protein is CASSPGGLGQETQYF.

The sample holds a few counts of this clonotype. This chain joins TRBV14 and TRBJ1-1; tentative D call: TRBD1 (5 bases). Trimming cost V 0 bases and J 3 bases, with 11 bases left between them. The CDR3 spans 15 residues. Germline-derived CDR1 and CDR2 are SGHDN and FVKESK. The CDR3 is CASSQDRGTYTEAFF. CDR3 nucleotide sequence: TGTGCCAGCAGCCAAGATAGGGGCACTTACACTGAAGCTTTCTTT.

This clonotype was recorded at least ten times. Here the CDR3 reads CASSALTSSEQYF. CDR3 sequence (DNA): TGTGCCAGCAGCGCCCTTACTAGCTCCGAGCAGTACTTC. V usage is TRBV9 and J usage is TRBJ2-7, with D possibly matching TRBD2 (6 bases). Germline V CDR1 and CDR2: SGDLS, YYNGEE. The ends were cut back, 3 bases at V and 6 bases at J, with 13 bases in the middle. The CDR3 consists of 13 residues.

In its sample, this clonotype was seen many times. V gene TRBV4-3 combines with J gene TRBJ1-4, with 12 bases aligning to TRBD1. CDR1 and CDR2 (germline): LGHNA, YSLEER. The CDR3 runs 16 residues. The V segment lost 0 bases and the J segment 7 bases; nucleotides outside the gene matches: 3. CDR3 in DNA: TGCGCCAGCAGCCAAGATAGGGGACAGGGGGCTGAAAAACTGTTTTTT. It is translated as CASSQDRGQGAEKLFF.

The chain couples TRBV7-6 to TRBJ2-5; maybe TRBD1 (6 bases). The CDR3 covers 16 residues. Looked up from germline, CDR1 is SGHVS and CDR2 is FNYEAQ. Trimming stripped 0 bases from V and 3 bases from J, with 14 bases between. In nucleotides, the CDR3 is TGTGCCAGCAGCTTAGCCCAGGGGCAGGTGGAAGAGACCCAGTACTTC. Translated: CASSLAQGQVEETQYF.

The table lists this clonotype with many counts. A junction boundary mismatches the germline segment, possibly from a read error. This sequence joins TRBV5-1 and TRBJ2-5; either TRBD1 or TRBD2 may supply D (5 bases each). The CDR3 runs to 13 residues. The V gene's germline CDR1 is SGHRS and CDR2 YFSETQ. The CDR3 DNA reads TGTGCCAGCAGCCGTGGGGGACAAGAGACCCAGTACTTC. Its protein product is CASSRGGQETQYF.

Comment on this clonotype: An end of the junction differs from the germline gene, which may be a read error. The chain couples TRBV24-1 to TRBJ1-6; perhaps TRBD1 as D (6 bases). Germline-derived CDR1 and CDR2 are KGHDR and SFDVKD. CDR3 length equals 16 residues. The CDR3 loop reads CASSLRRSGVNSPLHF. The CDR3 nucleotides read TGTGCCAGCAGTCTACGCCGCTCAGGGGTCAATTCACCCCTCCACTTT.

This clonotype was counted only a few times. DNA of the CDR3: TGTGCCAGCAGACCCACGGCGGGGTCCTATGGCTACACCTTC. This codes for CASRPTAGSYGYTF. The chain employs TRBV6-5 and TRBJ1-2; D not certain. Trimming took off 6 bases at V and 4 bases at J, with 15 bases between the two ends. The CDR3 spans 14 residues. In germline, CDR1 is MNHEY, CDR2 SVGAGI.

This clonotype has a handful of counts. CDR3 nucleotides: TGTGCTAGAGGGGACAGGAACACTGAAGCTTTCTTT. Its translation: CARGDRNTEAFF. The chain employs TRBV14 and TRBJ1-1; the match to TRBD1 covers 7 bases. The CDR3 sequence is 12 residues long. Germline V CDR1 and CDR2: SGHDN, FVKESK. The full variable domain, completed using reference TRBV14 and TRBJ1-1, is EAGVTQFPSHSVIEKGQTVTLRCDPISGHDNLYWYRRVMGKEIKFLLHFVKESKQDESGMPNNRFLAERTGGTYSTLKVQPAELEDSGVYFCARGDRNTEAFFGQGTRLTVV.

This clonotype was found a few times. V is TRBV5-1 and J is TRBJ2-6; 10 bases are shared with TRBD1. With 0 bases clipped from V and 2 bases from J, the junction kept 5 bases outside the gene matches. CDR3 length: 18 amino acids. Germline V gene data show CDR1 as SGHRS and CDR2 as YFSETQ. CDR3 sequence reads: CASSLVATGGAGANVLTF. The DNA for the CDR3 is TGCGCCAGCAGCTTGGTAGCGACAGGGGGCGCTGGGGCCAACGTCCTGACTTTC.

This clonotype showed up just once. V is TRBV29-1 and J is TRBJ2-7; unclear D gene. The length of the CDR3 is 11 residues. Germline V gene data show CDR1 as SQVTM and CDR2 as ANQGSEA. V was trimmed by 8 bases and J by 7 bases, leaving 15 bases between them. CDR3 coding DNA: TGCAGCCTACGGACGGTAGGGGAGCAGTACTTC. Protein product: CSLRTVGEQYF.

This chain connects TRBV4-1 to TRBJ2-7; tentatively, D is TRBD2 (6 bases). The V gene lost 4 bases and the J gene lost 10 bases, with 20 bases spanning the gap. CDR1 and CDR2 (germline): MGHRA, YSYEKL. CDR3 length equals 14 residues. The CDR3 DNA sequence: TGCGCCAGCAGCCGGAGTGGAGGGAGAGAGGCCCAGTACTTC. Encoded protein: CASSRSGGREAQYF.

As concerns this clonotype: Mismatch with germline at one junction end may stem from a read error. CDR3 nucleotide sequence: TGTGCCGCCAGTAACCGACTCGGACACGGCTACGAGCAGTACTTC. This codes for CAASNRLGHGYEQYF. V gene TRBV15 combines with J gene TRBJ2-7, with a tentative D call TRBD1 (5 bases). Germline values: CDR1 LNHNV, CDR2 YYDKDF (reference sequence). This CDR3 has 15 residues.

This clonotype was observed at least ten times. This rearrangement joins TRBV25-1 to TRBJ2-7; D remains ambiguous. The CDR3 is 12 amino acids. Trimming took off 4 bases at V and 4 bases at J, with 8 bases between the two ends. Germline CDR1 and CDR2: MGHDK and SYGVNS. The CDR3 DNA follows: TGTGCCAGCAGTGGTACCCCTTACGAGCAGTACTTC. It is translated as CASSGTPYEQYF.

The chain couples TRBV25-1 to TRBJ2-2, with TRBD2 matching 8 bases. The length of the CDR3 is 13 residues. Germline CDR1 MGHDK, CDR2 SYGVNS. J gave up 4 bases and V 11 bases, and 6 bases lay outside the gene matches. The CDR3 DNA is TGTGCCGCGGGGGGCGGCGGCACCGGGGAGCTGTTTTTT. It is translated as CAAGGGGTGELFF. Using reference TRBV25-1 and TRBJ2-2 for the parts outside the CDR3, the full variable domain is EADIYQTPRYLVIGTGKKITLECSQTMGHDKMYWYQQDPGMELHLIHYSYGVNSTEKGDLSSESTVSRIRTEHFPLTLESARPSHTSQYLCAAGGGGTGELFFGEGSRLTVL.

This clonotype occurred many times. The CDR3 region is CASSERPRELFF. CDR3 in DNA: TGTGCCAGCAGCGAACGGCCCCGGGAGCTGTTTTTT. The chain links TRBV7-8 to TRBJ2-2; no firm D call. Per the germline V gene, CDR1 is SGHVS and CDR2 is FQNEAQ. Between the trimmed V and J ends, which lost 5 bases and 9 bases, there was a span of 10 bases. CDR3 size: 12 residues. Full variable domain (remainder filled in from reference TRBV7-8 and TRBJ2-2): GAGVSQSPRYKVAKRGQDVALRCDPISGHVSLFWYQQALGQGPEFLTYFQNEAQLDKSGLPSDRFFAERPEGSVSTLKIQRTQQEDSAVYLCASSERPRELFFGEGSRLTVL.

This clonotype appeared many times. The rearrangement joins TRBV10-3 to TRBJ2-7; D is possibly TRBD2 (5 bases). CDR1 and CDR2 (germline): ENHRY, SYGVKD. This CDR3 region has 11 residues. The V gene lost 3 bases and the J gene lost 5 bases, with 5 bases spanning the gap. The DNA of the CDR3 is TGTGCCATCAGTGACGGGAACGAGCAGTACTTC. This encodes CAISDGNEQYF.

The rearrangement joins TRBV19 to TRBJ2-7; D is unclear. Germline V gives CDR1 LNHDA, CDR2 SQIVND (reference sequence). The CDR3 extends over 14 amino acids. Trimming left V 5 bases short and J 2 bases short, with 13 bases between. The CDR3 sequence is CASSPWLGTYEQYF. The CDR3 nucleotides are TGTGCCAGTAGTCCCTGGCTAGGTACCTACGAGCAGTACTTC.

The chain recombines TRBV11-2 with TRBJ2-5; 12 bases are a match to TRBD1. Germline V gene lookup returns CDR1 SGHAT and CDR2 FQNNGV. The CDR3 length is 14 residues. V gave up 5 bases and J gave up 5 bases; unmatched junction bases: 3. The CDR3: CASSKGQGAETQYF. Written as DNA, the CDR3 is TGTGCCAGCAGCAAGGGACAGGGGGCTGAGACCCAGTACTTC.

This clonotype has a count of ten or more. The rearrangement links TRBV4-1 to TRBJ1-6, with 9 bases that match TRBD1. From germline, CDR1 is MGHRA and CDR2 YSYEKL. J was trimmed by 6 bases and V by 4 bases; bases with no gene match: 1. The CDR3 contains 14 residues. The CDR3 DNA follows: TGCGCCAGCAGCCGGGACAGGGCTAATTCACCCCTCCACTTT. Amino acids: CASSRDRANSPLHF.

The rearrangement joins TRBV7-8 to TRBJ1-3, with D unclear. The germline V gene has CDR1 SGHVS and CDR2 FQNEAQ. The CDR3 sequence is 16 residues long. V shed 5 bases and J shed 0 bases, with 14 bases lying between them. The DNA for the CDR3 is TGTGCCAGCAGCCCCTACGACGCCTCCTCTGGAAACACCATATATTTT. Its translation: CASSPYDASSGNTIYF.

The chain uses TRBV19 and TRBJ2-1; possibly TRBD2 for D (5 bases). The germline V gene has CDR1 LNHDA and CDR2 SQIVND (reference sequence). This CDR3 is built from 14 residues. Trimming took off 3 bases at V and 2 bases at J, with 8 bases between the two ends. The CDR3 DNA reads TGTGCCAGTAGTATCAGCGGAACCTACAATGAGCAGTTCTTC. Its protein product is CASSISGTYNEQFF.

This clonotype occurred a few times. This chain uses TRBV9 with TRBJ2-7; the D gene is possibly TRBD2 (6 bases). The germline V and J ends were trimmed by 0 bases and 0 bases, with 13 bases remaining between them. Germline loops: CDR1 SGDLS, CDR2 YYNGEE. There are 16 residues in the CDR3. In DNA form, the CDR3 reads TGTGCCAGCAGCGTAGGATCTAGCGCCGACTCCTACGAGCAGTACTTC. Translated, it gives CASSVGSSADSYEQYF.

This clonotype was detected many times. This sequence joins TRBV9 and TRBJ2-7; D call uncertain. Germline V gene sequence: CDR1 SGDLS, CDR2 YYNGEE. Between the trimmed V and J ends, which lost 4 bases and 4 bases, there was a span of 12 bases. The CDR3 runs 13 residues. The CDR3 nucleotides read TGTGCCAGCAGCCGGCAGGATAGGTACGAGCAGTACTTC. Translating it yields CASSRQDRYEQYF. Looking up the rest from reference TRBV9 and TRBJ2-7 gives the full variable domain: DSGVTQTPKHLITATGQRVTLRCSPRSGDLSVYWYQQSLDQGLQFLIQYYNGEERAKGNILERFSAQQFPDLHSELNLSSLELGDSALYFCASSRQDRYEQYFGPGTRLTVT.

V and J are TRBV12-3 or TRBV12-4 and TRBJ1-2; no clear D gene. The CDR3 is 14 residues long. Trimming took off 2 bases at V and 0 bases at J, with 7 bases between the two ends. The CDR3 sequence: CASSLHRANYGYTF. The CDR3 DNA follows: TGTGCCAGCAGTTTACACCGGGCTAACTATGGCTACACCTTC.

This chain joins TRBV25-1 and TRBJ2-5; TRBD1 matches at 8 bases. V was clipped by 4 bases and J by 9 bases; unmatched bases: 10. Germline values: CDR1 MGHDK, CDR2 SYGVNS. The CDR3 spans 14 residues. CDR3 in amino acids: CASSVTGQASAQYF. The CDR3 DNA follows: TGTGCCAGCAGTGTAACGGGACAGGCATCGGCCCAGTACTTC.

This chain joins TRBV10-3 and TRBJ2-6; D gene ambiguous. The V end lost 3 bases, the J end lost 8 bases, and 14 bases lay between the germline ends. The CDR3 runs to 15 residues. CDR1 is ENHRY, CDR2 SYGVKD, per germline. The CDR3 DNA follows: TGTGCCATCAGTGAAGGGCCTATGGGGACCAACGTCCTGACTTTC. It codes for CAISEGPMGTNVLTF.

The V gene is TRBV10-3, the J gene TRBJ2-5; 12 bases are shared with TRBD2. This CDR3 region has 15 residues. J lost 5 bases, V lost 8 bases, and 9 bases had no gene match. From germline, CDR1 is ENHRY and CDR2 SYGVKD. The CDR3 region is CAIALAGGPLETQYF. DNA for the CDR3: TGTGCCATCGCCCTAGCGGGAGGGCCATTGGAGACCCAGTACTTC.